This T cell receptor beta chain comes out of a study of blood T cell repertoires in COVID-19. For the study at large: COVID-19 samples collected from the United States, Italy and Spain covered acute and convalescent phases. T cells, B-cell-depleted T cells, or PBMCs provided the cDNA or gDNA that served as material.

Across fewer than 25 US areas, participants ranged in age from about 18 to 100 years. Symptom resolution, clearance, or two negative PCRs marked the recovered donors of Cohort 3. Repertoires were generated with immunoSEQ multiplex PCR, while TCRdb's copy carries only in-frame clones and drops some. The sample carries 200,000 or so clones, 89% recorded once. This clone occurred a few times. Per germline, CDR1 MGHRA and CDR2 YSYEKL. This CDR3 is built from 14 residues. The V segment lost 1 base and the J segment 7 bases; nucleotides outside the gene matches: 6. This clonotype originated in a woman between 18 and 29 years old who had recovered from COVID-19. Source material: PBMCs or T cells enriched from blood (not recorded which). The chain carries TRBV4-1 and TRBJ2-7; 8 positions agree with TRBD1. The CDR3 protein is CASSQGGQGWEQYF. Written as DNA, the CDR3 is TGCGCCAGCAGCCAAGGAGGACAGGGCTGGGAGCAGTACTTC.